One sample yielded the 21 T cell receptor beta chains listed below, sequenced in a study of T cell responses to AZD1222 COVID-19 vaccine. TCRdb's copy holds only in-frame clones and misses some; the assay was immunoSEQ multiplex PCR. The sample includes 110,000 or so clones, 91% of them seen just once. The sample consisted of peripheral blood, taken on day 0 of AZD1222 vaccination. These TCRs come from an adult in good health.

The genes are TRBV27 and TRBJ1-4; TRBD1 is a possible D gene (6 bases). Germline V gives CDR1 MNHEY, CDR2 SMNVEV (reference sequence). Trimming left V 5 bases short and J 0 bases short, with 16 bases between. This CDR3 contains 17 residues. CDR3 in amino acids: CASSPWGDTATNEKLFF. Written as DNA, the CDR3 is TGTGCCAGCAGTCCTTGGGGGGACACTGCAACTAATGAAAAACTGTTTTTT.

The chain links TRBV24-1 to TRBJ2-5; D gene unclear. V was pared by 5 bases and J by 5 bases, with 14 bases between. This CDR3 is 14 amino acids long. CDR1 is KGHDR, CDR2 SFDVKD, per germline. This chain's CDR3 is CATSGNIGRETQYF. The CDR3 region has the DNA TGTGCCACCAGTGGCAACATTGGGCGGGAGACCCAGTACTTC.

This clone appeared a single time. The V gene is TRBV4-2, the J gene TRBJ2-7, with D possibly TRBD2 on 5 matching bases. Trimming cost V 0 bases and J 6 bases, with 15 bases left between them. The CDR3 runs to 15 residues. Germline loops: CDR1 LGHNA, CDR2 YNFKEQ. The CDR3 here is CASSQDEGSAGEQYF. The CDR3 DNA sequence: TGTGCCAGCAGCCAAGACGAGGGTTCTGCGGGCGAGCAGTACTTC.

V usage is TRBV3-1 (or the pseudogene TRBV3-2) and J usage is TRBJ1-1; a possible D gene is TRBD1 (6 bases). Germline CDR1 reads LGHDT; CDR2 reads YNNKEL (reference sequence). V lost 4 bases to trimming and J lost 1 base, with 7 bases between them. The CDR3 totals 13 residues. CDR3 bases: TGTGCCAGCAGCCGGACAGAGAACACTGAAGCTTTCTTT. Translation gives CASSRTENTEAFF.

This clone occurred a few times. The chain joins TRBV7-2 to TRBJ1-3, with D uncertain. Germline CDR1 and CDR2: SGHTA and FQGNSA. The CDR3 contains 15 residues. Trimming stripped 2 bases from V and 0 bases from J, with 8 bases between. The CDR3 DNA follows: TGTGCCAGCAGCTTATACGTAGCCTCTGGAAACACCATATATTTT. It is translated as CASSLYVASGNTIYF.

The chain links TRBV6-5 to TRBJ2-7; 11 bases map to TRBD1. Germline V lookup: CDR1 MNHEY, CDR2 SVGAGI. Trimming at V came to 10 bases and at J to 3 bases, leaving 5 bases not matched to a gene. The CDR3 totals 13 residues. The DNA for the CDR3 is TGTGCCACCCGGGACAGGGGGATCTACGAGCAGTACTTC. Encoded protein: CATRDRGIYEQYF.

The V and J genes are TRBV27 and TRBJ1-1; D gene unclear. V was pared by 3 bases and J by 5 bases, with 13 bases between. The CDR3 is 14 amino acids. Germline values: CDR1 MNHEY, CDR2 SMNVEV (reference sequence). The CDR3 loop reads CASSFWSSGTEAFF. In DNA form, the CDR3 reads TGTGCCAGCAGTTTCTGGTCGTCGGGGACTGAAGCTTTCTTT.

The DNA for the CDR3 is TGTGCCATCAGTGAGTCGCGGGCTGGACCTAACTATGGCTACACCTTC. Its translation is CAISESRAGPNYGYTF. This chain uses TRBV10-3 with TRBJ1-2; no clear D gene. Germline CDR1 ENHRY, CDR2 SYGVKD. V was shortened by 0 bases and J by 0 bases, with 11 bases between the two germline ends. CDR3 length: 16 residues.

The chain is built from TRBV12-2 and TRBJ1-2; the D call in the table, TRBD1, was not verified against the DNA. TRBV12-2 is listed as a pseudogene. The CDR3 sequence is 17 residues long. CDR3 residues: CASRQQGNKVPNYGYTF. Written as DNA, the CDR3 is TGTGCAAGTCGACAACAGGGGAATAAGGTACCTAACTATGGCTACACCTTC.

The chain links TRBV13 to TRBJ2-1; a weak D match, TRBD1 (6 bases). This CDR3 region has 13 residues. V gave up 4 bases and J gave up 7 bases, with 11 bases separating them. The germline V gene encodes CDR1 PRHDT and CDR2 FYEKMQ (reference sequence). The CDR3 nucleotides read TGTGCCAGCAGCTCAAGGGGGTTGAATGAGCAGTTCTTC. This translates into CASSSRGLNEQFF. Filled out from reference TRBV13 and TRBJ2-1, the complete variable domain reads AAGVIQSPRHLIKEKRETATLKCYPIPRHDTVYWYQQGPGQDPQFLISFYEKMQSDKGSIPDRFSAQQFSDYHSELNMSSLELGDSALYFCASSSRGLNEQFFGPGTRLTVL.

This chain joins TRBV24-1 and TRBJ2-3; D gene unclear. There are 14 residues in the CDR3. V was pared by 1 base and J by 5 bases, with 9 bases between. Germline CDR1 KGHDR, CDR2 SFDVKD. CDR3 DNA sequence: TGTGCCACCAGTGATTTATCGAAGGGAGATACGCAGTATTTT. Protein product: CATSDLSKGDTQYF.

The rearrangement uses TRBV5-4 and TRBJ2-3, with TRBD2 matching over 9 bases. The V and J ends lost 6 bases and 2 bases, in that order; junction bases with no gene match: 7. The germline gives CDR1 SGHNT, CDR2 YYREEE (reference sequence). The CDR3 consists of 15 residues. The CDR3 nucleotides read TGTGCCAGCATTATAGCGGGGGCCCCCACAGATACGCAGTATTTT. Translating it yields CASIIAGAPTDTQYF.

The genes are TRBV4-1 and TRBJ2-2; weak D call: TRBD2 (6 bases). The CDR3 consists of 13 residues. The germline gives CDR1 MGHRA, CDR2 YSYEKL. V was cut by 7 bases and J by 7 bases, with 13 bases left in between. DNA for the CDR3: TGCGCCAGCAAGGGACTTAAAGGCGGGGAGCTGTTTTTT. Protein sequence: CASKGLKGGELFF.

The J gene is TRBJ1-2, the V gene TRBV29-1; D ambiguous. Per germline, CDR1 SQVTM and CDR2 ANQGSEA. The CDR3 has 11 residues. The germline V and J ends were trimmed by 6 bases and 4 bases, with 9 bases remaining between them. CDR3 DNA sequence: TGCAGCGTCCCTCGATCCTATGGCTACACCTTC. Its protein product is CSVPRSYGYTF. The whole variable domain, remainder taken from reference TRBV29-1 and TRBJ1-2, is SAVISQKPSRDICQRGTSLTIQCQVDSQVTMMFWYRQQPGQSLTLIATANQGSEATYESGFVIDKFPISRPNLTFSTLTVSNMSPEDSSIYLCSVPRSYGYTFGSGTRLTVV.

The chain recombines TRBV5-4 with TRBJ1-2; D call uncertain. The germline V and J ends were trimmed by 1 base and 6 bases, with 19 bases remaining between them. The CDR3 spans 16 residues. The germline CDR1 and CDR2 sequences are SGHNT and YYREEE (reference sequence). The CDR3 DNA follows: TGTGCCAGCAGCTTGCCCGGAGGGCGGGGAACGCATGGCTACACCTTC. Residues: CASSLPGGRGTHGYTF.

V gene TRBV12-5 combines with J gene TRBJ1-2, with 10 bases aligning to TRBD1. The CDR3 length is 15 residues. CDR1 LGHNT and CDR2 FRNRAP come from the germline V gene. V dropped 1 base and J dropped 13; count of bases not matched to a gene: 12. CDR3 sequence: CASGLGSPGTGAATF. In DNA form, the CDR3 reads TGTGCTAGTGGTTTGGGAAGTCCCGGGACAGGGGCGGCCACCTTC. Full variable domain (outside the CDR3, taken from reference TRBV12-5 and TRBJ1-2): DARVTQTPRHKVTEMGQEVTMRCQPILGHNTVFWYRQTMMQGLELLAYFRNRAPLDDSGMPKDRFSAEMPDATLATLKIQPSEPRDSAVYFCASGLGSPGTGAATFGSGTRLTVV.

For this clone: A read error is possible here, since a much larger clone lies one base away. The chain is built from TRBV27 and TRBJ2-7; a weak D match, TRBD1 (6 bases). CDR1 and CDR2 from the germline V gene are MNHEY and SMNVEV (reference sequence). This CDR3 has 13 residues. The V and J ends lost 6 bases and 2 bases respectively, with 11 bases between them. The CDR3 loop is CASSLTGTYEQYF. CDR3 sequence (DNA): TGTGCCAGCAGCTTAACAGGGACCTACGAGCAGTACTTC.

The chain uses TRBV11-2 and TRBJ2-1; 7 positions agree with TRBD1. Germline V CDR1 and CDR2: SGHAT, FQNNGV. V shed 5 bases and J 0 bases; nucleotides not matched to a gene: 7. The CDR3 contains 16 residues. CDR3 bases: TGTGCCAGCAGCCCACCGGGACAGAGCTCCTACAATGAGCAGTTCTTC. This gives the protein CASSPPGQSSYNEQFF.

This chain links TRBV3-1 (or the pseudogene TRBV3-2) with TRBJ2-1; D possibly matches TRBD1 or TRBD2 (5 bases each). Trimming removed 8 bases from V and 3 bases from J, with 8 bases in between. This CDR3 is 12 amino acids long. Looked up from germline, CDR1 is LGHDT and CDR2 is YNNKEL (reference sequence). The DNA of the CDR3 is TGTGCCAGCGGGGGATTCTACAATGAGCAGTTCTTC. Translation gives CASGGFYNEQFF.

The V and J genes are TRBV19 and TRBJ2-2; D might be TRBD2 (5 bases). Germline values: CDR1 LNHDA, CDR2 SQIVND (reference sequence). This CDR3 contains 15 residues. The V gene lost 8 bases and the J gene lost 4 bases, with 17 bases spanning the gap. CDR3 sequence reads: CASRLGELVTGELFF. CDR3 sequence (DNA): TGTGCCAGTCGCCTCGGGGAATTGGTCACCGGGGAGCTGTTTTTT.

CDR3 sequence: CAISESKGGDTQYF. The CDR3 coding sequence is TGTGCCATCAGTGAGTCGAAAGGGGGAGATACGCAGTATTTT. The chain uses TRBV10-3 and TRBJ2-3; perhaps TRBD1 as D (6 bases). Germline V gene lookup returns CDR1 ENHRY and CDR2 SYGVKD. The CDR3 loop spans 14 amino acids. With 0 bases removed from V and 5 bases from J, the gap between germline ends came to 9 bases.